The subject of this entry is one T cell receptor (beta chain). This clonotype was observed a few times. The target of this receptor is not known. Base qualities are not recorded, but no much larger clone differs from it by a single base. These data come from a study of liver allograft versus peripheral blood T cells (dated by TCRdb to 2020 to 2022). In the study overall: T cell receptor repertoires present within transplanted livers were compared with repertoires in the peripheral blood of liver transplant recipients. Study-wide conclusions, independent of this receptor: T cell receptor repertoires inside liver allografts were reported to be different from the repertoires detected in peripheral blood.

Sequencer: Illumina MiSeq. TCRdb reran the public reads through fastp at Q25 and MiXCR, keeping productive beta chains. Identical CDR3 protein sequences are pooled into one entry, listed with their most common genes and DNA. Present in this sample are about 11,000 distinct CDR3 sequences, 23% of which were seen just once. In total, the top ten clones hold roughly 1.5% of the sample. The sequence was collected from a human patient who had a liver transplant. After transplantation, some T cells may belong to the graft donor instead of the recipient.

This receptor has the CDR3 CSASDSADTEAFF. The DNA reads as follows: TGCAGTGCTTCGGACAGCGCGGACACTGAAGCTTTCTTT. The receptor chain draws on TRBV20-1 and TRBJ1-1; 6 matching bases give a weak D call of TRBD1. V drops 5 bases and J drops 3 bases, leaving 13 bases in between. CDR1 and CDR2 were assigned from the germline V gene (reference sequence) as DFQATT and SNEGSKA. The CDR3 numbers 13 residues from cysteine through phenylalanine. The DNA shown is the 39-base CDR3, in frame from base 1.